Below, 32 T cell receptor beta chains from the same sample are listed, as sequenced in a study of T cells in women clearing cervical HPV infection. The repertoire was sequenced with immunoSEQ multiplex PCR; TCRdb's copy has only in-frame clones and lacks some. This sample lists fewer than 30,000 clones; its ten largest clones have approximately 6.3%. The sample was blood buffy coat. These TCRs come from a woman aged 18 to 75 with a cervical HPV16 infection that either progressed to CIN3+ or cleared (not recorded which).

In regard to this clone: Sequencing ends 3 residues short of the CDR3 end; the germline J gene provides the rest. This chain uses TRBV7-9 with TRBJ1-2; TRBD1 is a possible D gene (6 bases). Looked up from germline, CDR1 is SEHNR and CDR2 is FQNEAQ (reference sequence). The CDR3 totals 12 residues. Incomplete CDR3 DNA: TGTGCCAGCAGCTTTGGGGGCTACGAC. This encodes CASSFGGYD. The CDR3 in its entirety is CASSFGGYDYTF.

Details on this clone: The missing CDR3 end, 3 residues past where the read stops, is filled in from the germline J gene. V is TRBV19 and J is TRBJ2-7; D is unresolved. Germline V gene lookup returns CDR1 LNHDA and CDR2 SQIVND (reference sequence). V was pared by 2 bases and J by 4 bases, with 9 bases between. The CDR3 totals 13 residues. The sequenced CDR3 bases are TGTGCCAGTAGTATACATGGGCATTACGAG. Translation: CASSIHGHYE. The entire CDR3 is CASSIHGHYEQYF.

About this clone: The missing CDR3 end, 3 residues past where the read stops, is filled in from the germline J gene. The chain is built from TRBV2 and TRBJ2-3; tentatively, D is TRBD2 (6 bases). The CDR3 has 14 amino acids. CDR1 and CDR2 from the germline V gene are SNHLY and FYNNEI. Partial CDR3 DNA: TGTGCCAGCAGTAAGACCCAAGGGACTCAGCCG. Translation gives CASSKTQGTQP. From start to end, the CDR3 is CASSKTQGTQPQYF.

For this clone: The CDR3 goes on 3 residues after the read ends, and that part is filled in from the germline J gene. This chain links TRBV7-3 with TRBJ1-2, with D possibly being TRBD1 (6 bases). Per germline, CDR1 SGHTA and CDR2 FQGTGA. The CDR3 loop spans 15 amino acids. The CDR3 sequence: CASSLTGGTKETYTF. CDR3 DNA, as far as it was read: TGTGCCAGCAGCTTAACAGGGGGGACTAAAGAGACC.

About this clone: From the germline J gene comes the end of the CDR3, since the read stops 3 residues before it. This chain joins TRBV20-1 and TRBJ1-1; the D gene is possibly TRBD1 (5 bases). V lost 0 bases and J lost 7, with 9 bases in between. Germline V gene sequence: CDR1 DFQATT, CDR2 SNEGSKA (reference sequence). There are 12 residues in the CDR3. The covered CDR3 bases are TGCAGTGCTAGAGATATAAGGGGTGAA. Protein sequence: CSARDIRGE. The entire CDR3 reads CSARDIRGEAFF.

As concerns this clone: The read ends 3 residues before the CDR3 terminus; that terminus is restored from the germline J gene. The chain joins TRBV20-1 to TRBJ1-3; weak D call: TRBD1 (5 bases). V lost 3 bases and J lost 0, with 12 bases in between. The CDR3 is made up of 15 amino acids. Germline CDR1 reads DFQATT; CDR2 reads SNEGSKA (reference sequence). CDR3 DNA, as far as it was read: TGCAGTGCTAGGTTGGGACTGAGCTCTGGAAACACC. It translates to CSARLGLSSGNT. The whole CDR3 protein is CSARLGLSSGNTIYF.

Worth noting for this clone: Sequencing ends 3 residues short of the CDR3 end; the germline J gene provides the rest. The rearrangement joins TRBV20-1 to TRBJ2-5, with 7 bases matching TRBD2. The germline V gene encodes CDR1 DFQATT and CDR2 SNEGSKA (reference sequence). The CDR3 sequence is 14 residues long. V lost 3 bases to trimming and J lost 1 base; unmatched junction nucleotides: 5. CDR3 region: CSASLAGVQETQYF. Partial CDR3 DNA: TGCAGTGCTAGTCTTGCGGGGGTCCAAGAGACC.

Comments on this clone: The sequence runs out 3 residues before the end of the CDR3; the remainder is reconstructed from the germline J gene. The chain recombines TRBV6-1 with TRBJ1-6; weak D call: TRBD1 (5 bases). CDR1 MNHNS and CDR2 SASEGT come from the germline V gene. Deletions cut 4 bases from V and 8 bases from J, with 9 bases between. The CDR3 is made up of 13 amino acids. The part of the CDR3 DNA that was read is TGTGCCAGCAGTGCAGACAGAGATTCACCC. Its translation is CASSADRDSP. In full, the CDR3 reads CASSADRDSPLHF.

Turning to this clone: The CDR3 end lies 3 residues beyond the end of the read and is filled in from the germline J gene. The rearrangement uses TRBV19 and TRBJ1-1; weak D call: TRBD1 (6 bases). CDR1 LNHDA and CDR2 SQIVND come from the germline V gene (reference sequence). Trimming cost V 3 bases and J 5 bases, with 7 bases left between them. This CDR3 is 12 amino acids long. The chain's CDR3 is CASSIDRTEAFF. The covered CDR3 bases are TGTGCCAGTAGTATCGACAGGACTGAA.

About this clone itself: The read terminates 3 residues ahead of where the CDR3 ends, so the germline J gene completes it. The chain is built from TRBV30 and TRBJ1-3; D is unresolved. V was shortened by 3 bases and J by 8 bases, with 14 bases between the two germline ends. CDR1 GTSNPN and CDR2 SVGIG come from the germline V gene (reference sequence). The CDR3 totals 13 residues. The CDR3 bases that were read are TGTGCCTGGAGCGCCGGACTCCGGCACACC. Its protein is CAWSAGLRHT. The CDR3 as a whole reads CAWSAGLRHTIYF.

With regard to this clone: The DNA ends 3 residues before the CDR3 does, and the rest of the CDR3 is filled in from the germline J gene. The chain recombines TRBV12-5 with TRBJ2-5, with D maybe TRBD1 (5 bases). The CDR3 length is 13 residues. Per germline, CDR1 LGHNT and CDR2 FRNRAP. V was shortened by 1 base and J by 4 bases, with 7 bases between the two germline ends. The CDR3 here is CASGLGTPETQYF. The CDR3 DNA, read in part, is TGTGCTAGTGGTTTGGGGACACCAGAGACC.

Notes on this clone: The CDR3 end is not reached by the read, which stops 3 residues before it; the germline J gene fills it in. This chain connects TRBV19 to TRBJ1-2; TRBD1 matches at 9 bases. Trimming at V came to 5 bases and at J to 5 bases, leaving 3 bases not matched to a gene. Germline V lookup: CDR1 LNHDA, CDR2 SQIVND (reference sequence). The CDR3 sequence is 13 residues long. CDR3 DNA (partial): TGTGCCAGTAGTCCCGGGACAGGGTATGGC. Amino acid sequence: CASSPGTGYG. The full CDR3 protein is CASSPGTGYGYTF. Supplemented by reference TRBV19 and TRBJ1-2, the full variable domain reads DGGITQSPKYLFRKEGQNVTLSCEQNLNHDAMYWYRQDPGQGLRLIYYSQIVNDFQKGDIAEGYSVSREKKESFPLTVTSAQKNPTAFYLCASSPGTGYGYTFGSGTRLTVV.

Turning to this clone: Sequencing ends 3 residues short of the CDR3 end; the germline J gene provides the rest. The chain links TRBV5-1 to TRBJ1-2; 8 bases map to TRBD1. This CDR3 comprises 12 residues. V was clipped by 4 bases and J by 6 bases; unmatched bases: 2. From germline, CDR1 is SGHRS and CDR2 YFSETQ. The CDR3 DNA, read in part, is TGCGCCAGCAGCATACAGGGGGATGGC. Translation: CASSIQGDG. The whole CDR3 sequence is CASSIQGDGYTF.

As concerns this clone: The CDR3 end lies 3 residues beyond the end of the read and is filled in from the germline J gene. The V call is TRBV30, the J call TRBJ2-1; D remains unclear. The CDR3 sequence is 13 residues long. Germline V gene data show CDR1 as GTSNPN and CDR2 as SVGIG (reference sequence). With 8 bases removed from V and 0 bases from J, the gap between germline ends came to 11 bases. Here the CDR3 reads CAHDLSSYNEQFF. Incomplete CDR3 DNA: TGTGCCCACGACTTGAGCTCCTACAATGAG.

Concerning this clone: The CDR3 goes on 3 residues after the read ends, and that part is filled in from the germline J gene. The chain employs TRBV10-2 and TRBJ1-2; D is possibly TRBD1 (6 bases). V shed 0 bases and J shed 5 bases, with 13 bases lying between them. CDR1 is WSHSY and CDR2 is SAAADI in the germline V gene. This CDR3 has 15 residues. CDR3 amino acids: CASSESAGEGYGYTF. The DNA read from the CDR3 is TGCGCCAGCAGTGAGTCAGCAGGGGAGGGGTATGGC.

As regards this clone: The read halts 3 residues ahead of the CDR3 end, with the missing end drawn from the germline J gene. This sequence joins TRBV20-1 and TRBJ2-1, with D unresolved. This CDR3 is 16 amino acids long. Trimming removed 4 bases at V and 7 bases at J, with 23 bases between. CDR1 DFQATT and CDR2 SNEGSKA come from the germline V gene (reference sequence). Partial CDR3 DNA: TGCAGTGCTACACCTAACCTCCGACAAGGTCGGAATGAG. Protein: CSATPNLRQGRNE. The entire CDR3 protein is CSATPNLRQGRNEQFF.

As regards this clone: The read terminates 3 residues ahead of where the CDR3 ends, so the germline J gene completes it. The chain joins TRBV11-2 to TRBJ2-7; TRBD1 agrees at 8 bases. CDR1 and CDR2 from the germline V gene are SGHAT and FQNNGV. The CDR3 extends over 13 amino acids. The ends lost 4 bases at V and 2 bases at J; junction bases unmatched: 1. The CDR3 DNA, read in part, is TGTGCCAGCAGCTCGACAGGGGCCTACGAG. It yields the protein CASSSTGAYE. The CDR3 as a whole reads CASSSTGAYEQYF.

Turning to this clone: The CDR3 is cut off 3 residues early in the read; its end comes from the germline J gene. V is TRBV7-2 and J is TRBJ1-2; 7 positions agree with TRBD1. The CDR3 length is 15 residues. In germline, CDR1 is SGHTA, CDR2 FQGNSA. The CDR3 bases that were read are TGTGCCAGCAGCCAAAATCCGGGACAGTACTACGAC. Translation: CASSQNPGQYYD. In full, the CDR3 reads CASSQNPGQYYDYTF.

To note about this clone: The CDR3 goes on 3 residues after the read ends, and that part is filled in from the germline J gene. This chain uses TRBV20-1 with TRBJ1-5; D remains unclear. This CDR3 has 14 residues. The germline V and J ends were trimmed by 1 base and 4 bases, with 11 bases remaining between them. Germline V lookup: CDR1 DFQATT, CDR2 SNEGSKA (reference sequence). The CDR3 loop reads CSARVSSGNQPQHF. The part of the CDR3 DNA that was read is TGCAGTGCTAGAGTTTCTTCCGGGAATCAGCCC.

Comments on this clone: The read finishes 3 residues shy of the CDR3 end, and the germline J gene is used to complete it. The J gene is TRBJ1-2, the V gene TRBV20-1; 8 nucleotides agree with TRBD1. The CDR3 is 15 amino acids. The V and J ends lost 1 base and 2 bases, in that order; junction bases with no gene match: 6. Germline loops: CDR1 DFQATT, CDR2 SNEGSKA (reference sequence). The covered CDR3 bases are TGCAGTGCTAGAGCCGGGACAGGAACAAACTATGGC. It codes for CSARAGTGTNYG. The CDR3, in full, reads CSARAGTGTNYGYTF.

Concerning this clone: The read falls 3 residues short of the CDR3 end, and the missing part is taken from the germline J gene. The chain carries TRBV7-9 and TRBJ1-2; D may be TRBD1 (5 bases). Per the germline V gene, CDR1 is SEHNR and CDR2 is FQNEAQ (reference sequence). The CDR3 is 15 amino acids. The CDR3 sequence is CASSEMDTSGYDYTF. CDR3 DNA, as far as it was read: TGTGCCAGCAGCGAGATGGACACCTCAGGGTACGAC.

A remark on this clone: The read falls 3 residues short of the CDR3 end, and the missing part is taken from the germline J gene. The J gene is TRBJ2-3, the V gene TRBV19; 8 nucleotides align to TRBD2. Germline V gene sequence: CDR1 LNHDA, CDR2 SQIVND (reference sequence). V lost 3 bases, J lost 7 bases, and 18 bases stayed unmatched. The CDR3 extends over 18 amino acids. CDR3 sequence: CASSISRTTGLVRYTQYF. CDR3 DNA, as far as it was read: TGTGCCAGTAGTATTAGTCGGACAACGGGACTAGTGAGATATACG.

The CDR3 spells CASSMVAVGTDTQYF. CDR3 DNA (partial): TGTGCCAGCAGCATGGTAGCAGTTGGGACAGATACG. The rearrangement joins TRBV7-2 to TRBJ2-3, with D unresolved. With the read ending 3 residues before the CDR3 end, the germline J gene is used to fill in that end. Trimming shortened V by 5 bases and J by 3 bases, and 15 bases separated the two germline ends. CDR1 is SGHTA, CDR2 FQGNSA, per germline. The CDR3 extends over 15 amino acids.

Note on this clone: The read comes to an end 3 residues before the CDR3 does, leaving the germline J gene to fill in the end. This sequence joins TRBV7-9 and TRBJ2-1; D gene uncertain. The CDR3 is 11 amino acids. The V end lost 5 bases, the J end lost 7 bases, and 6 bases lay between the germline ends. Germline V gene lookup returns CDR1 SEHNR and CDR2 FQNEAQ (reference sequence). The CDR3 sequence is CASSLRNEQFF. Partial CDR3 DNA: TGTGCCAGCAGCCTCCGTAATGAG.

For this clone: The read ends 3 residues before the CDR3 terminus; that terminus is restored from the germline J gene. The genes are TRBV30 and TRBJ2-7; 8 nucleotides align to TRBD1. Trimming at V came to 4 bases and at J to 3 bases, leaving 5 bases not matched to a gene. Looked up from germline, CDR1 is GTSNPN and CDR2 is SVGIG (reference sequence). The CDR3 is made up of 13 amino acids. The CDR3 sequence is CAWKTGGLYEQYF. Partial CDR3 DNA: TGTGCCTGGAAAACAGGGGGTCTCTACGAG.

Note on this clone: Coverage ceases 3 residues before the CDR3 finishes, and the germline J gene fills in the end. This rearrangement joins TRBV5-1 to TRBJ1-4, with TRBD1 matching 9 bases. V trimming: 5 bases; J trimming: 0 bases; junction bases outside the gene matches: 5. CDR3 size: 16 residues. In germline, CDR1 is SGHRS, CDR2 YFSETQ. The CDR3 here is CASRTGTGSTNEKLFF. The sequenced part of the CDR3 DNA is TGCGCCAGCAGGACCGGGACAGGGTCAACTAATGAAAAA.

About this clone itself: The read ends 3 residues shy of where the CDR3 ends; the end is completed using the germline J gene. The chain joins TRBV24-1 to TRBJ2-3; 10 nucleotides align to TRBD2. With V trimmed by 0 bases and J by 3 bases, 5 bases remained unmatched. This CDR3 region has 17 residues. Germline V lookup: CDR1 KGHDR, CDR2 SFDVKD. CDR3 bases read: TGTGCCACCAGTGATTTGATCGAGCGGGAGGGAACAGATACG. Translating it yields CATSDLIEREGTDT. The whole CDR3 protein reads CATSDLIEREGTDTQYF.

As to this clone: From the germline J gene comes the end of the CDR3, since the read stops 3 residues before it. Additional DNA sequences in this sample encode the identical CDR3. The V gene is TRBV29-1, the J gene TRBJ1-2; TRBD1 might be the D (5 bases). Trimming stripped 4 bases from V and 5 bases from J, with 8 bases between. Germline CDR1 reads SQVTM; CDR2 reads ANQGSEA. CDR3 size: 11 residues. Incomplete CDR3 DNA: TGCAGCGTTGGGGGGGGATATGGC. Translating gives CSVGGGYG. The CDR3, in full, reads CSVGGGYGYTF.

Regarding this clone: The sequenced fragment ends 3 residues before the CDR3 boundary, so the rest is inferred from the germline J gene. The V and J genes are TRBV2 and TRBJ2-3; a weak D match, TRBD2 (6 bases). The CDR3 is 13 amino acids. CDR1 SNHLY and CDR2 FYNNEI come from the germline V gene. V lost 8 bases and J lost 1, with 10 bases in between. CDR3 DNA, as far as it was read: TGTGCCAGCGGTAGCGGTCGCACAGATACG. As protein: CASGSGRTDT. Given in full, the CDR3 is CASGSGRTDTQYF.

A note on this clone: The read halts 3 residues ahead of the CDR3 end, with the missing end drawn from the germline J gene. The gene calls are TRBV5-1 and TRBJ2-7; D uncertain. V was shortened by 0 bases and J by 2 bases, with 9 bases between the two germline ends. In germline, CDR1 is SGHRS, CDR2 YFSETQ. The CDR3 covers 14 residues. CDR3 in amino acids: CASSLVSAAYEQYF. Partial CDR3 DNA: TGCGCCAGCAGCTTGGTGAGCGCCGCCTACGAG.

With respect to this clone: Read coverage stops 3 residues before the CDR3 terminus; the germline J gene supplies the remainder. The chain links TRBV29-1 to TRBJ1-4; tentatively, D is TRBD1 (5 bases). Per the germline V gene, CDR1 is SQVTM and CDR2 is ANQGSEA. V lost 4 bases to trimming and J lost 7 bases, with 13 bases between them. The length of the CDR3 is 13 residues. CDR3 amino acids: CSVAGRASEKLFF. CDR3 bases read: TGCAGCGTTGCCGGCAGGGCGAGTGAAAAA.

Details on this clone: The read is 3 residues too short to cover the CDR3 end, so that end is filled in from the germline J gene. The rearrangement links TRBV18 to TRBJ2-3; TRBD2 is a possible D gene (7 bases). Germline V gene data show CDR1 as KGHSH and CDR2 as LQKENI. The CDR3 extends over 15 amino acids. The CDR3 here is CASSPEAGDNQPQYF. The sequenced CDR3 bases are TGTGCCAGCTCACCAGAGGCGGGGGACAATCAGCCG.